This T cell receptor beta chain was found in a study of radiotherapy plus CTLA-4 blockade in lung cancer. Assay used: immunoSEQ multiplex PCR; TCRdb lists only in-frame clones, some missing. The top ten hold 6.5% to 9.5% of the sample, which has about 60,000 clones, around three quarters seen once. Study-level points and caveats: Radiotherapy was combined with ipilimumab, and tumor-derived TCR clones then expanded in blood.

Notes on this clone: Its target is not known.

The source is a human donor with non-small cell lung cancer whose response to radiotherapy plus ipilimumab could not be evaluated. The sequences come from peripheral blood, collected from a patient treated with radiotherapy plus ipilimumab.

CDR3 in amino acids: CASMTTVVRGGELFF. The CDR3 DNA reads TGTGCCAGCATGACCACTGTAGTCCGGGGCGGGGAGCTGTTTTTT. The chain employs TRBV2 and TRBJ2-2; a weak D match, TRBD2 (5 bases). The CDR3 spans 15 residues. The germline V and J ends were trimmed by 7 bases and 7 bases, with 19 bases remaining between them. Germline CDR1 SNHLY, CDR2 FYNNEI. Based on the CDR3 plus reference TRBV2 and TRBJ2-2, the full variable domain is EPEVTQTPSHQVTQMGQEVILRCVPISNHLYFYWYRQILGQKVEFLVSFYNNEISEKSEIFDDQFSVERPDGSNFTLKIRSTKLEDSAMYFCASMTTVVRGGELFFGEGSRLTVL.